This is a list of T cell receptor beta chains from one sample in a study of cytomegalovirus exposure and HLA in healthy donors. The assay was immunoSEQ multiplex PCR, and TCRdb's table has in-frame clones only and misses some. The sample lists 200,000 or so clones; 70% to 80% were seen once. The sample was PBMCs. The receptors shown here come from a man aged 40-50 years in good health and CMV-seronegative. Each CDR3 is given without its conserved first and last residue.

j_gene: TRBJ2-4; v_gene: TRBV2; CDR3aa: ASSKDRSKNIQY
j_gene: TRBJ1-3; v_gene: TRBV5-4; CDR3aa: ASSSGIVGNTIY
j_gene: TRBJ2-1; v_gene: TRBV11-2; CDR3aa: ASRLSTSYNEQF
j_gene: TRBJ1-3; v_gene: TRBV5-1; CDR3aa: ASSELSTGSSGNTIY
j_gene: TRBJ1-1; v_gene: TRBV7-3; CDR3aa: ASSPRTGDEAF
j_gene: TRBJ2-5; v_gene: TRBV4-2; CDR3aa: ASSQDGGADETQY
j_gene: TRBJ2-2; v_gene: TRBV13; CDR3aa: ASSFGSGLGDTGELF
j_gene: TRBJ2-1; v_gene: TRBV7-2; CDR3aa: ASSPTYEQF
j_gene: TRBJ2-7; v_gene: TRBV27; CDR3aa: ASSLFKLRVDEQY
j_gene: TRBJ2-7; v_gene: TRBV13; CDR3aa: ASSFENRGLYEQY
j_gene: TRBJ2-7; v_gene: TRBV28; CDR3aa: ASSSTSGTSDDEQY
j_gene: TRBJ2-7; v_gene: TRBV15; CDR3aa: ATSTGTGGNYEQY